This T cell receptor beta chain came from a study of T cell responses to AZD1222 COVID-19 vaccine. Study outcomes and limitations: Regions 160-218 and 743-854 held dominance among vaccine-associated CD4 TCRs, which spanned spike. Donors, mostly white British, included more females; clonal diversity was possibly underestimated.

TCRdb's copy holds only in-frame clones and misses some; the assay was immunoSEQ multiplex PCR. There are approximately 150,000 clones in the sample; about 86% occur only once, and about 4.8% lies in the top ten. Worth noting for this clone: Its specificity is not known.

The V and J ends lost 8 bases and 4 bases respectively, with 17 bases between them. There are 14 residues in the CDR3. The germline V gene has CDR1 SGHAT and CDR2 FQNNGV. The TCR sequence derives from an adult who received the AZD1222 COVID-19 vaccine. The chain is built from TRBV11-2 and TRBJ1-1, with D tentatively TRBD1 (6 bases). The source was peripheral blood, collected 28 days after the second AZD1222 dose. The DNA of the CDR3 is TGTGCCAGCGGAACAGGGCTCGCGAGCACTGAAGCTTTCTTT. It is translated as CASGTGLASTEAFF.